This T cell receptor (beta chain) was identified during a study of stem cell transplantation in POMP-related autoinflammatory disease. This CDR3 comprises 14 residues. The germline V gene has CDR1 SNHLY and CDR2 FYNNEI. V lost 7 bases and J lost 1; bases outside the gene matches: 4. Generated by immunoSEQ multiplex PCR, the TCRdb table keeps only in-frame clones and is missing some. The repertoire consists of more than 25,000 clones, with around 88% occurring once and the leading ten covering 0.72%. The receptor comes from a human donor with POMP-related autoinflammation and immune dysregulation (PRAID). This sequence joins TRBV2 and TRBJ2-3, with TRBD2 matching over 8 bases. The material was CD4+ T cells from PBMCs, obtained before stem cell transplantation. DNA for the CDR3: TGTGCCAGCAAAGGAGCGGGGGGCACAGATACGCAGTATTTT. The encoded protein is CASKGAGGTDTQYF.